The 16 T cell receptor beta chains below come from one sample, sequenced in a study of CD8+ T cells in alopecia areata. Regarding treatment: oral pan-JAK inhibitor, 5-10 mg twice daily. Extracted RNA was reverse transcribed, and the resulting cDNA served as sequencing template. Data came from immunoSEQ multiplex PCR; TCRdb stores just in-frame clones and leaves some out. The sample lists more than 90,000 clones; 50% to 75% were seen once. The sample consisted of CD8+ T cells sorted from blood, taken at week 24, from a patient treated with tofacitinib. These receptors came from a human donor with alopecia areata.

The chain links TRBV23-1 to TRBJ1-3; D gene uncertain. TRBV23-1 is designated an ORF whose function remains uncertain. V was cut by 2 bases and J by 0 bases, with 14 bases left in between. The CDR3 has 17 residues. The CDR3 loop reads CASSQETCGNSGNTIYF. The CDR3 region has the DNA TGCGCCAGCAGTCAAGAAACGTGCGGGAACTCTGGAAACACCATATATTTT.

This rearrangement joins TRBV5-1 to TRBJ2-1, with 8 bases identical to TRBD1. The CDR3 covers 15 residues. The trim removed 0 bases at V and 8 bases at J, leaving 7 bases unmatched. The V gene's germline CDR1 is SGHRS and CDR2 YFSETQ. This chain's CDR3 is CASSLASGGIDEQFF. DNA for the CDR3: TGCGCCAGCAGCTTGGCATCAGGGGGCATCGATGAGCAGTTCTTC.

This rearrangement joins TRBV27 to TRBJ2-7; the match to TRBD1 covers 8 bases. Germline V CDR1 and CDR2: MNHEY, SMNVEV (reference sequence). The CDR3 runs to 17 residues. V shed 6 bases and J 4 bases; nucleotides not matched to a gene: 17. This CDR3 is CASSRLDSDRGVYEQYF. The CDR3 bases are TGTGCCAGCAGCAGATTAGATTCTGACAGGGGAGTTTACGAGCAGTACTTC.

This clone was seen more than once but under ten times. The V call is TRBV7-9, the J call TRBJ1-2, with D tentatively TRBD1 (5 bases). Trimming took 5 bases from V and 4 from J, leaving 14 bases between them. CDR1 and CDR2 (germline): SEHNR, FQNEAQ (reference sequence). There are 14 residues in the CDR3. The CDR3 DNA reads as TGTGCCAGCAGCCCCTTGACAGTAGTCTATGGCTACACCTTC. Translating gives CASSPLTVVYGYTF.

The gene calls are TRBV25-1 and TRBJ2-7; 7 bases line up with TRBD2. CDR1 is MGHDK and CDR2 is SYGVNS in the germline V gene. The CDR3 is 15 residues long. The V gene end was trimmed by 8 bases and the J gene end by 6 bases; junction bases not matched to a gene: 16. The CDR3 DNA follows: TGTGCCAGCGGGATTACGGGGGGTTCCCCCCTCGAGCAGTACTTC. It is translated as CASGITGGSPLEQYF.

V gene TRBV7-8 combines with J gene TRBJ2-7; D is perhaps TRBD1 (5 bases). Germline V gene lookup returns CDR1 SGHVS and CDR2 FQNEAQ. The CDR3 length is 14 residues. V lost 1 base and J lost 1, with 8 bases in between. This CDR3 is CASSLGAGSYEQYF. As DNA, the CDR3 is TGTGCCAGCAGCTTAGGAGCAGGGTCCTACGAGCAGTACTTC.

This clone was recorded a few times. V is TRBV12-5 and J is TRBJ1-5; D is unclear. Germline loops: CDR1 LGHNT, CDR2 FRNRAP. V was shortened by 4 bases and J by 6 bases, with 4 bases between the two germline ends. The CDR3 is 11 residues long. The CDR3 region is CASGWGQPQHF. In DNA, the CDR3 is TGTGCTAGTGGTTGGGGTCAGCCCCAGCATTTT.

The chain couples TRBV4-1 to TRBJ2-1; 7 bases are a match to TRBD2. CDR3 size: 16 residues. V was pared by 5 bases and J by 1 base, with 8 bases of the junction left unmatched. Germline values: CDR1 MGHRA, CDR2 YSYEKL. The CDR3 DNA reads TGCGCCAGCAGCTCGGTGGGGGAGGGGTCCTACAATGAGCAGTTCTTC. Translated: CASSSVGEGSYNEQFF.

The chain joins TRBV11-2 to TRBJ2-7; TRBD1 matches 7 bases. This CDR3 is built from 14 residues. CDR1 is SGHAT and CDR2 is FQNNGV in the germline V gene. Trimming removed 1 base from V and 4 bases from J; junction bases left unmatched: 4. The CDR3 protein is CASSLGGTVYEQYF. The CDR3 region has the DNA TGTGCCAGCAGCTTAGGAGGGACAGTATACGAGCAGTACTTC.

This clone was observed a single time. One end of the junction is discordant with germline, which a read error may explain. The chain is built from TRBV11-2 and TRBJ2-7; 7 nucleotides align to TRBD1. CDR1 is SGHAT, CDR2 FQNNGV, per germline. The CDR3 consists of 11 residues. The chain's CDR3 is CASSLGQVQGF. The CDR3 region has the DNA TGTGCCAGCAGCCTCGGACAGGTTCAGGGCTTC.

The CDR3 bases are TGTGCCAGCAGTTACGGGGTCGAGGTCCCTGAAGCTTTCTTT. This gives the protein CASSYGVEVPEAFF. This sequence joins TRBV6-5 and TRBJ1-1; D is ambiguous. This CDR3 has 14 amino acids. V gave up 2 bases and J gave up 6 bases, with 13 bases separating them. From germline, CDR1 is MNHEY and CDR2 SVGAGI.

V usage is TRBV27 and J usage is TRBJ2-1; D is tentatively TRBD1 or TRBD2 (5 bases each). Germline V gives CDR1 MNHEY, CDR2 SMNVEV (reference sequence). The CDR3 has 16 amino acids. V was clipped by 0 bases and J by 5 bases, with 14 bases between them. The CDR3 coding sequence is TGTGCCAGCAGTTTATCTTACGGGACGAAAAACAATGAGCAGTTCTTC. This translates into CASSLSYGTKNNEQFF.

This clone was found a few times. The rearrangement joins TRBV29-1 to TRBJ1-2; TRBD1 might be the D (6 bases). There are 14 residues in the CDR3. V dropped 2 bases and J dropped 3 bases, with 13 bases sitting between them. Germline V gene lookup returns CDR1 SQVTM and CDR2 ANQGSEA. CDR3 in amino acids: CSVERPGEDYGYTF. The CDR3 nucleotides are TGCAGCGTTGAACGGCCAGGGGAGGACTATGGCTACACCTTC.

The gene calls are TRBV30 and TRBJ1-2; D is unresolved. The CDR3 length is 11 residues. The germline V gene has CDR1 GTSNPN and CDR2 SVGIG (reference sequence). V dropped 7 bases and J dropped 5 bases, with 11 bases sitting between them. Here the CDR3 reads CAFAVGYGYTF. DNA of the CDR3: TGTGCCTTTGCGGTAGGGTATGGCTACACCTTC.

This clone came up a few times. This chain's CDR3 is CASSLSHRGLLVEQYF. DNA of the CDR3: TGTGCCAGCAGTTTGAGCCACAGGGGGCTTTTGGTCGAGCAGTACTTC. The chain employs TRBV6-8 and TRBJ2-7; the match to TRBD1 covers 9 bases. The CDR3 covers 16 residues. CDR1 is MNHGY, CDR2 SAAAGT, per germline. V lost 4 bases and J lost 6; bases outside the gene matches: 13.

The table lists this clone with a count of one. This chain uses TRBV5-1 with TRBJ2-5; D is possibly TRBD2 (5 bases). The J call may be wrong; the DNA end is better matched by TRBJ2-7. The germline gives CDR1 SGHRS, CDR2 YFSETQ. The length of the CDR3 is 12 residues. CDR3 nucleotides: TGCGCCAGCAGCTTCACCGGGGACGAGCAGTACTTC. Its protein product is CASSFTGDEQYF.